This is a list of T cell receptor beta chains from one sample in a study of blood T cell repertoires in COVID-19. Some clones are missing from TCRdb's copy, which holds only in-frame ones; the method was immunoSEQ multiplex PCR. The sample carries some 100,000 clones, less than 85% recorded once. The specimen was peripheral blood. These receptors all come from a man aged 70 or older with COVID-19, enrolled during active disease. The CDR3 runs from the conserved cysteine through the conserved F or W. The D gene is left open where the match is weak. The size entry is marked missing in some rows and otherwise reads once, few, many or a size class.

D gene	V gene	J gene	CDR3 length	clone size	CDR3 DNA	CDR3 protein
-	TRBV7-2	TRBJ1-2	16	-	TGTGCCAGCAGCTTCGTCAGGGGCGGTGCTGACTATGGCTACACCTTC	CASSFVRGGADYGYTF
-	TRBV7-2	TRBJ1-4	14	-	TGTGCCAGCAGTACCGGCGGGGGCTATGAAAAACTGTTTTTT	CASSTGGGYEKLFF
-	TRBV30	TRBJ1-3	13	-	TGTGCCTGGAGGACGACAGGAGGAAACACCATATATTTT	CAWRTTGGNTIYF
-	TRBV11-3	TRBJ1-1	13	-	TGTGCCAGCAGCTTATCCGTCCGGGTTGAAGCTTTCTTT	CASSLSVRVEAFF
-	TRBV7-2	TRBJ1-2	14	-	TGTGCCAGCAGCTTACAGGGTTCAAACTATGGCTACACCTTC	CASSLQGSNYGYTF
-	TRBV15	TRBJ1-5	17	-	TGTGCCACCAGCAGAGATCTCGCCCGAGGGAGCAATCAGCCCCAGCATTTT	CATSRDLARGSNQPQHF
-	TRBV4-1	TRBJ2-5	14	-	TGCGCCAGCAGCCAAGAGGACAGCCAAGAGACCCAGTACTTC	CASSQEDSQETQYF
TRBD2	TRBV28	TRBJ2-3	13	once	TGTGCCAGCAGTTCCGGGACTAGGCCCACGCAGTATTTT	CASSSGTRPTQYF
TRBD2	TRBV19	TRBJ2-1	16	-	TGTGCCAGTAGCCCCCCGGGACTAGCACGAATAGGTGAGCAGTTCTTC	CASSPPGLARIGEQFF
-	TRBV7-9	TRBJ2-5	14	-	TGTGCCAGCAGCTTAACCCGCGACCAAGAGACCCAGTACTTC	CASSLTRDQETQYF
TRBD1	TRBV7-9	TRBJ1-3	16	-	TGTGCCAGCAGCTTACAAGGGACAGCCTCTGGAAACACCATATATTTT	CASSLQGTASGNTIYF
TRBD2	TRBV9	TRBJ2-7	15	many	TGTGCCAGCAGCGTAGAGGGGACTAGTTTCTACGAGCAGTACTTC	CASSVEGTSFYEQYF
TRBD2	TRBV5-1	TRBJ2-1	13	-	TGCGCCAGCAGCCGACGGGGGGATAATGAGCAGTTCTTC	CASSRRGDNEQFF
TRBD2	TRBV9	TRBJ2-3	15	once	TGTGCCAGCAGCCCTCGAGCGGGAGGAACAGATACGCAGTATTTT	CASSPRAGGTDTQYF
TRBD2	TRBV30	TRBJ2-5	17	-	TGTGCCTGGTCGACCGGGACTAGCGGGAGTGGAGGAGAGACCCAGTACTTC	CAWSTGTSGSGGETQYF
TRBD2	TRBV9	TRBJ2-1	13	-	TGTGCCAGCAGCCTTACGGGGGGGAATGAGCAGTTCTTC	CASSLTGGNEQFF
TRBD1	TRBV6-1	TRBJ1-6	15	-	TGTGCCAGCAGTGAAGTGACAGGGGGGAATTCACCCCTCCACTTT	CASSEVTGGNSPLHF
-	TRBV2	TRBJ1-1	13	-	TGTGCCAGCATCTCAGGTGTGAACACTGAAGCTTTCTTT	CASISGVNTEAFF
TRBD2	TRBV9	TRBJ2-2	16	-	TGTGCCAGCAGCGTAGGCGGGGGGATGAACACCGGGGAGCTGTTTTTT	CASSVGGGMNTGELFF
TRBD2	TRBV7-2	TRBJ2-7	15	-	TGTGCCAGCAGCCGGACTAGCGGGAGTTTCTACGAGCAGTACTTC	CASSRTSGSFYEQYF
TRBD2	TRBV7-3	TRBJ2-1	15	-	TGTGCCAGCAGCCAGACTAGCGCCCTTTACAATGAGCAGTTCTTC	CASSQTSALYNEQFF
TRBD1	TRBV28	TRBJ2-3	16	-	TGTGCCAGCAGTCCCCTCGGGACAGGGGACGCAGATACGCAGTATTTT	CASSPLGTGDADTQYF
-	TRBV5-4	TRBJ2-5	12	-	TGTGCCGTACGACAGGACCAAGAGACCCAGTACTTC	CAVRQDQETQYF
TRBD2	TRBV12-5	TRBJ2-1	14	-	TGTGCTAGTGGACGCGGACTAGCGAACAATGAGCAGTTCTTC	CASGRGLANNEQFF
-	TRBV25-1	TRBJ2-2	13	-	TGTGCCAGCAGTGATAGAAACACCGGGGAGCTGTTTTTT	CASSDRNTGELFF
TRBD2	TRBV30	TRBJ2-1	13	many	TGTGCCAGAACTAGCGGGAGTTACAATGAGCAGTTCTTC	CARTSGSYNEQFF
-	TRBV11-2	TRBJ2-7	13	-	TGTGCCAGCAGCTTAAACCGGGGGTCCGAGCAGTACTTC	CASSLNRGSEQYF
-	TRBV7-9	TRBJ2-7	14	-	TGTGCCAGCAGCTTCGGACAGCTTCCGTACGAGCAGTACTTC	CASSFGQLPYEQYF
-	TRBV6-5	TRBJ2-1	14	-	TGTGCCAGCAGTTACTCCGGTGGGGGAGGCGAGCAGTTCTTC	CASSYSGGGGEQFF
-	TRBV7-3	TRBJ1-2	13	-	TGTGCCAGCAGCTTATGGGGGGGTAGTGGCTACACCTTC	CASSLWGGSGYTF
-	TRBV5-4	TRBJ1-4	15	-	TGTGCCAGCAGCTTGGGTGGGGCCATTAATGAAAAACTGTTTTTT	CASSLGGAINEKLFF